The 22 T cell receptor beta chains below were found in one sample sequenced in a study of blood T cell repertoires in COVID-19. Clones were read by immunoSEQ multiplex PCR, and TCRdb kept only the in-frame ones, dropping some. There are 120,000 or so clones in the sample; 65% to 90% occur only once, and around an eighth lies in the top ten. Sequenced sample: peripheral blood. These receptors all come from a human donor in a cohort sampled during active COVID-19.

The CDR3: CASREAGERNSPLHF. CDR3 nucleotide sequence: TGTGCCAGCAGGGAGGCAGGGGAACGGAATTCACCCCTCCACTTT. The chain carries TRBV27 and TRBJ1-6; tentative D call: TRBD1 (6 bases). CDR1 MNHEY and CDR2 SMNVEV come from the germline V gene (reference sequence). Trimming took 6 bases from V and 7 from J, leaving 16 bases between them. CDR3 length: 15 amino acids.

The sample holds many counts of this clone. CDR3 sequence reads: CASSERTGAFYEQYF. In DNA form, the CDR3 reads TGTGCCAGCAGTGAACGGACAGGGGCCTTCTACGAGCAGTACTTC. V is TRBV2 and J is TRBJ2-7; TRBD1 aligns across 9 bases. Germline CDR1 and CDR2: SNHLY and FYNNEI. J was trimmed by 3 bases and V by 2 bases; bases with no gene match: 5. This CDR3 region has 15 residues.

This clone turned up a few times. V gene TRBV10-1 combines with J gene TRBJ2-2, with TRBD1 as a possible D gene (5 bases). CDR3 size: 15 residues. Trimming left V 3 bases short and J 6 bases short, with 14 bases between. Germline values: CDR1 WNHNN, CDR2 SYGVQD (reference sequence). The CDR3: CASSDIPGIAGELFF. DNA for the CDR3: TGCGCCAGCAGTGACATACCAGGGATAGCCGGGGAGCTGTTTTTT.

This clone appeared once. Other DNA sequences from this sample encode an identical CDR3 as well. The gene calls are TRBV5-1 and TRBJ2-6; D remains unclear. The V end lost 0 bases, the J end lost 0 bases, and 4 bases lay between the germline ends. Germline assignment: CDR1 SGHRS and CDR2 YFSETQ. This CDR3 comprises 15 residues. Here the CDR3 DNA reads TGCGCCAGCAGCTTGGCCGGCTCTGGGGCCAACGTCCTGACTTTC. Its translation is CASSLAGSGANVLTF.

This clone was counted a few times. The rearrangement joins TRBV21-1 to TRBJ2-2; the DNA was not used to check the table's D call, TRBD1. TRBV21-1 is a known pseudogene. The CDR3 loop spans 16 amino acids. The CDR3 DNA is TGTGCCAGCAGCGCAGCCCCGGGACAGGGAACCGGGGAGCTGTTTTTT. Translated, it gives CASSAAPGQGTGELFF.

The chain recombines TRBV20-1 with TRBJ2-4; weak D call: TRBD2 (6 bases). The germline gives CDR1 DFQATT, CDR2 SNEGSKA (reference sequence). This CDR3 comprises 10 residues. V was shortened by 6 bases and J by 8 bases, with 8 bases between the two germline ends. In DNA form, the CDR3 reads TGCAGTGCGTGGAGGGACATTCAGTACTTC. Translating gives CSAWRDIQYF.

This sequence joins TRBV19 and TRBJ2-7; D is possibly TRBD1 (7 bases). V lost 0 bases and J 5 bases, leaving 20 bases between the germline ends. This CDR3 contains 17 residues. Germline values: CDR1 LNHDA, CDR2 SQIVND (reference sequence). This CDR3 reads CASSIDPPGGTANEQYF. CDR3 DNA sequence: TGTGCCAGTAGTATAGACCCCCCAGGCGGGACAGCTAACGAGCAGTACTTC.

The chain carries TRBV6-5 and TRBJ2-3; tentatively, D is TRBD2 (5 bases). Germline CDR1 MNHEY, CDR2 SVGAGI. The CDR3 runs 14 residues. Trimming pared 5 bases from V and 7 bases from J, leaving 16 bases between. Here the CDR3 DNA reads TGTGCCAGCAGTCGCGACGGTGGACTGAATACGCAGTATTTT. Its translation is CASSRDGGLNTQYF.

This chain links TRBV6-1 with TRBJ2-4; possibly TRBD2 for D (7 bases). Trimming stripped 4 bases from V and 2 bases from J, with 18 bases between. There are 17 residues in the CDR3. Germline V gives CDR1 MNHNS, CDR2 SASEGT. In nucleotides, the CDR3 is TGTGCCAGCAGTGGCACCTGGGGGGGCGAGTCCAAAAACATTCAGTACTTC. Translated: CASSGTWGGESKNIQYF.

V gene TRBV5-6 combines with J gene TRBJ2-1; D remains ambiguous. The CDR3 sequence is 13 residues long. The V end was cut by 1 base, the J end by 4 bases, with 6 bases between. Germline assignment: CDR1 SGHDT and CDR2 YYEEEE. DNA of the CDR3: TGTGCCAGCAGCTTGTCAGTTTACAATGAGCAGTTCTTC. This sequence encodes CASSLSVYNEQFF. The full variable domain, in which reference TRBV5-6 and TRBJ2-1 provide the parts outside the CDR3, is DAGVTQSPTHLIKTRGQQVTLRCSPKSGHDTVSWYQQALGQGPQFIFQYYEEEERQRGNFPDRFSGHQFPNYSSELNVNALLLGDSALYLCASSLSVYNEQFFGPGTRLTVL.

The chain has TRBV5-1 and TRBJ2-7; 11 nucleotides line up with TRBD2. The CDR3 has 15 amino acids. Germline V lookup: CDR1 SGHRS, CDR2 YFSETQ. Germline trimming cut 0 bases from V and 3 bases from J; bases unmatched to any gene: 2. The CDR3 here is CASSLGLAGFYEQYF. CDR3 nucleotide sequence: TGCGCCAGCAGCTTGGGACTAGCGGGGTTCTACGAGCAGTACTTC.

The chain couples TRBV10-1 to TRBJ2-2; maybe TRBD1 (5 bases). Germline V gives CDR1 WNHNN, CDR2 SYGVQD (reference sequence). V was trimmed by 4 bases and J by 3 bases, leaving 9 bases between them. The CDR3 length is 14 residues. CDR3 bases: TGCGCCAGCAGTGGACAGCTTGACACCGGGGAGCTGTTTTTT. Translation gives CASSGQLDTGELFF.

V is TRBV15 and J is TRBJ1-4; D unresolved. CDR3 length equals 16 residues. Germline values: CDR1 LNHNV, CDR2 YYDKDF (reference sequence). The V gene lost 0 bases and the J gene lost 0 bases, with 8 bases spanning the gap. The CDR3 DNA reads TGTGCCACCAGCAGAGATTACGCAGCAACTAATGAAAAACTGTTTTTT. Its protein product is CATSRDYAATNEKLFF.

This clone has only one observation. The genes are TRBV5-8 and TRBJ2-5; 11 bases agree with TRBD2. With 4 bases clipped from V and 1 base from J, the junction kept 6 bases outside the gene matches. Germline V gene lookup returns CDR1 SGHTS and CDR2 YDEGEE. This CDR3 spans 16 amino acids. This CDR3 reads CASSPGLAVGQETQYF. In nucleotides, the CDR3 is TGTGCCAGCAGCCCGGGACTAGCGGTCGGCCAAGAGACCCAGTACTTC. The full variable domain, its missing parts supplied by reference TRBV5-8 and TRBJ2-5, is EAGVTQSPTHLIKTRGQQATLRCSPISGHTSVYWYQQALGLGLQFLLWYDEGEERNRGNFPPRFSGRQFPNYSSELNVNALELEDSALYLCASSPGLAVGQETQYFGPGTRLLVL.

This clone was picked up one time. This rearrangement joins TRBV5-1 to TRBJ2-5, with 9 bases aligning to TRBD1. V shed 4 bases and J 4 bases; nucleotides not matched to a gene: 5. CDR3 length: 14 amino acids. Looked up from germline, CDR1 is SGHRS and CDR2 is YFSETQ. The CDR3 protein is CASSVGQGTETQYF. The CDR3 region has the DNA TGCGCCAGCAGCGTGGGACAGGGAACAGAGACCCAGTACTTC.

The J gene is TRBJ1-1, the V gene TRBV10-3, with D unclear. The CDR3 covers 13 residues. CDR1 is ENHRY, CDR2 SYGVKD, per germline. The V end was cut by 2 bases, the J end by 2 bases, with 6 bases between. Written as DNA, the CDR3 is TGTGCCATCAGTGAGCCTATTAACACTGAAGCTTTCTTT. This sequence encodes CAISEPINTEAFF.

The CDR3 region has the DNA TGTGCCACCAGTGATTCTTCCTCCTACGAGCAGTACTTC. It specifies CATSDSSSYEQYF. The chain is built from TRBV24-1 and TRBJ2-7; D gene ambiguous. Germline V gives CDR1 KGHDR, CDR2 SFDVKD. CDR3 length equals 13 residues. Trimming pared 2 bases from V and 0 bases from J, leaving 4 bases between.

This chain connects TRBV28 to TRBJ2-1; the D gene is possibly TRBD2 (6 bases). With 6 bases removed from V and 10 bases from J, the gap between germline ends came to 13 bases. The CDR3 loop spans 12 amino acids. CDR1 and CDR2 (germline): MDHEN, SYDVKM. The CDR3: CASRLGTREQFF. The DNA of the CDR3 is TGTGCCAGCAGACTCGGGACTCGAGAGCAGTTCTTC.

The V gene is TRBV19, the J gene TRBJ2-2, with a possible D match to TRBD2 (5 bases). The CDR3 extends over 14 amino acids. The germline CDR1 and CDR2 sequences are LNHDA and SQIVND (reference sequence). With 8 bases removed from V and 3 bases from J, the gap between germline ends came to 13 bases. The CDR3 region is CASHRGLDTGELFF. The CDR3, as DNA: TGTGCCAGTCATCGGGGATTAGACACCGGGGAGCTGTTTTTT. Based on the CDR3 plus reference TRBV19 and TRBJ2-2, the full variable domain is DGGITQSPKYLFRKEGQNVTLSCEQNLNHDAMYWYRQDPGQGLRLIYYSQIVNDFQKGDIAEGYSVSREKKESFPLTVTSAQKNPTAFYLCASHRGLDTGELFFGEGSRLTVL.

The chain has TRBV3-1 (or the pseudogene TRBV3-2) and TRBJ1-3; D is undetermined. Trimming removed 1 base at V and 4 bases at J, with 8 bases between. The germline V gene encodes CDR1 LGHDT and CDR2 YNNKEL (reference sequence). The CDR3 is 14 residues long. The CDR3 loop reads CASSQASEGNTIYF. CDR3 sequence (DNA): TGTGCCAGCAGCCAAGCGAGTGAGGGAAACACCATATATTTT.

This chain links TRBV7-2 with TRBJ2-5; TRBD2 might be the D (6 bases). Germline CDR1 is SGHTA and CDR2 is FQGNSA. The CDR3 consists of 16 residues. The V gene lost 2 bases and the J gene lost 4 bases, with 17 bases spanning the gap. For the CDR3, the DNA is TGTGCCAGCAGCTTATTGGCGGGGCCCGCCGGAGAGACCCAGTACTTC. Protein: CASSLLAGPAGETQYF.

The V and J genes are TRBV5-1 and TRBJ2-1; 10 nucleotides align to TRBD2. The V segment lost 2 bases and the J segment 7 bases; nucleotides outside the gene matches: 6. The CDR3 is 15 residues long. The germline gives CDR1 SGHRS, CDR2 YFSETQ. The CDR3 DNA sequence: TGCGCCAGCAGCTTTAGCGGGGGGCCTATTAATGAGCAGTTCTTC. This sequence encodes CASSFSGGPINEQFF.